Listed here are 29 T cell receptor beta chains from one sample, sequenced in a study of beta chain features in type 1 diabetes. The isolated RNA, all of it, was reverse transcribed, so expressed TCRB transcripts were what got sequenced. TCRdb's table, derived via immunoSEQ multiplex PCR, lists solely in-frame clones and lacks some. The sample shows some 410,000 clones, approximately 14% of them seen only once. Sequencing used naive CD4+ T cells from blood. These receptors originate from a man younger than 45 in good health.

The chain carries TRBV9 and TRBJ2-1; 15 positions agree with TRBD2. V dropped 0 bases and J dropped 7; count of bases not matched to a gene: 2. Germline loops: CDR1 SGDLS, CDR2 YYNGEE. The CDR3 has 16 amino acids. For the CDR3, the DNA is TGTGCCAGCAGCGTAGGCGGACTAGCGGGAGGGAATGAGCAGTTCTTC. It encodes CASSVGGLAGGNEQFF.

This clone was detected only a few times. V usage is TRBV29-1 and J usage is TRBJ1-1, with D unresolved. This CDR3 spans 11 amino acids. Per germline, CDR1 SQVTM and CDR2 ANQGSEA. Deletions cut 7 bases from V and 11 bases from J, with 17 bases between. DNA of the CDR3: TGCAGCGCCGAAGCAGGACTTCGGGCTTTCTTT. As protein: CSAEAGLRAFF.

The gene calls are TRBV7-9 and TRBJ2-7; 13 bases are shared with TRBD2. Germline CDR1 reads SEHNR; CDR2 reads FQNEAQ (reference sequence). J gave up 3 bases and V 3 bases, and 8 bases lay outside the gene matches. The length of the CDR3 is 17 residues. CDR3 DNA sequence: TGTGCCAGCAGCTTTTACACGGGACTAGCGGGGTACTACGAGCAGTACGTC. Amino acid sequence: CASSFYTGLAGYYEQYV.

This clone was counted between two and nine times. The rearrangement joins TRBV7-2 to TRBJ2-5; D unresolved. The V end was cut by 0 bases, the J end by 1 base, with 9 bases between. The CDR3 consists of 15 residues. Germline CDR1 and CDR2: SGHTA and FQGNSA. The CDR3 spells CASSLARRTQETQYF. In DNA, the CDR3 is TGTGCCAGCAGCTTAGCGAGGCGGACCCAAGAGACCCAGTACTTC.

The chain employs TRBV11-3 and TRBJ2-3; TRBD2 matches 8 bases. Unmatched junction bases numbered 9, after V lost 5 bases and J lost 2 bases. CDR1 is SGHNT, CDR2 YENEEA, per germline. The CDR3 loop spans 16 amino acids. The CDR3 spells CASSADLAGFTDTQYF. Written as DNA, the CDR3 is TGTGCCAGCAGCGCCGATCTAGCGGGCTTCACAGATACGCAGTATTTT.

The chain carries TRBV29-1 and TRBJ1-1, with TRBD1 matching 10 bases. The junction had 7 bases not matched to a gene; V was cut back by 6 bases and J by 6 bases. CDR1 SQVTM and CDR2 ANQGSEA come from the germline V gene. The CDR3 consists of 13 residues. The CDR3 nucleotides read TGCAGCGTCGGTACGACAGGGGGCTCTGAAGCTTTCTTT. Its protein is CSVGTTGGSEAFF.

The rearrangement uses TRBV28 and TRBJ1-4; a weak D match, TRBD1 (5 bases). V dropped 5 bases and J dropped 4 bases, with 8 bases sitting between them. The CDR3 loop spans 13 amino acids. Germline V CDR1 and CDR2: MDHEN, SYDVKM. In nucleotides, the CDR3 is TGTGCCAGCAGTGCGGGGCTTAATGAAAAACTGTTTTTT. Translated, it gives CASSAGLNEKLFF.

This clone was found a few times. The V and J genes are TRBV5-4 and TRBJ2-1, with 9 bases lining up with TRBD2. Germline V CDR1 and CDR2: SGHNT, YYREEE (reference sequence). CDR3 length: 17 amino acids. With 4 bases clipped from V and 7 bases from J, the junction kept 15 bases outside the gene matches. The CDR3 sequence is CASSPARREGLLNEQFF. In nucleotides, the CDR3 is TGTGCCAGCAGCCCCGCGCGGCGGGAGGGCCTGTTAAATGAGCAGTTCTTC.

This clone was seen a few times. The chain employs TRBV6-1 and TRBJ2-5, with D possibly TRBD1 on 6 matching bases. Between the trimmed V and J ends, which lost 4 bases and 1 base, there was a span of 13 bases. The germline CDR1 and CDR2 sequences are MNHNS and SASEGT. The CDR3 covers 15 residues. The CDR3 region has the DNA TGTGCCAGCAGTGGACAGAAGACAGGCCAAGAGACCCAGTACTTC. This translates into CASSGQKTGQETQYF.

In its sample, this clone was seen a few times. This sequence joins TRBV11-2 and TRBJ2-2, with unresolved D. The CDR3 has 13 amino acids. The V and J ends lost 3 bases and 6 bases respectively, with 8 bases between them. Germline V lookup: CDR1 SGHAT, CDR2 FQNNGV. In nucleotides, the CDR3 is TGTGCCAGCAGCTTCTTGGAAGCCGGGGAGCTGTTTTTT. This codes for CASSFLEAGELFF.

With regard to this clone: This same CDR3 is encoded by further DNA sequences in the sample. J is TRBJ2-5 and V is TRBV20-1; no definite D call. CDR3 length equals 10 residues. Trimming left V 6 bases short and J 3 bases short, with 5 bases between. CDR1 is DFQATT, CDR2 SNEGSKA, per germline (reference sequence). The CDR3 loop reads CSARKETQYF. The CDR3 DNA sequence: TGCAGTGCCAGGAAAGAGACCCAGTACTTC.

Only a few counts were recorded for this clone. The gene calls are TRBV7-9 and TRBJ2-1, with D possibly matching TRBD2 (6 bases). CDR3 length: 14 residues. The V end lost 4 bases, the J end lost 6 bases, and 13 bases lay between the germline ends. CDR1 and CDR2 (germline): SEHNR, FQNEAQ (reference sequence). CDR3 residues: CASSSEFGGNEQFF. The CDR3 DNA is TGTGCCAGCAGCTCCGAATTCGGGGGCAATGAGCAGTTCTTC. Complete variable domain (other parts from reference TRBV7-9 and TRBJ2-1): DTGVSQNPRHKITKRGQNVTFRCDPISEHNRLYWYRQTLGQGPEFLTYFQNEAQLEKSRLLSDRFSAERPKGSFSTLEIQRTEQGDSAMYLCASSSEFGGNEQFFGPGTRLTVL.

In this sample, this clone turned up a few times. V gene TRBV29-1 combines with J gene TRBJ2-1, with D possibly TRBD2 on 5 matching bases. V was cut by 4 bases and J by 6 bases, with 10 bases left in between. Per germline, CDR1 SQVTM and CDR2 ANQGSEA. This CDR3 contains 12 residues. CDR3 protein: CSVVTGINEQFF. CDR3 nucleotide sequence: TGCAGCGTTGTCACGGGGATCAATGAGCAGTTCTTC.

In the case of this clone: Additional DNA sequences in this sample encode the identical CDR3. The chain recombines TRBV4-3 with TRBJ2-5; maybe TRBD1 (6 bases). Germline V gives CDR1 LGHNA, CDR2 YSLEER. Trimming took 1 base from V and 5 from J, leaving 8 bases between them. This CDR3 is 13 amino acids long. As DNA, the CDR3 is TGCGCCAGCAGCCAAGGGGGGCGGGAGACCCAGTACTTC. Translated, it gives CASSQGGRETQYF.

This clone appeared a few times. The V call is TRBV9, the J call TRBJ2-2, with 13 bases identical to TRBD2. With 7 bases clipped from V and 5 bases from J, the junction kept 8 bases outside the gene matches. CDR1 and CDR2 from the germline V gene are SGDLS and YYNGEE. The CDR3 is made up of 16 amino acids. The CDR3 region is CASSWTSGRFTGELFF. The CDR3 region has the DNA TGTGCCAGCTCATGGACTAGCGGGAGATTTACCGGGGAGCTGTTTTTT.

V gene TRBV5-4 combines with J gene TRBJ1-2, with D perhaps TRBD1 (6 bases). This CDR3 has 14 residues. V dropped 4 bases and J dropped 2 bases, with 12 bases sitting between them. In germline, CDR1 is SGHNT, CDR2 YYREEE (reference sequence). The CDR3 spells CASSPDSWNYGYTF. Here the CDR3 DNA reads TGTGCCAGCAGCCCGGACAGCTGGAACTATGGCTACACCTTC.

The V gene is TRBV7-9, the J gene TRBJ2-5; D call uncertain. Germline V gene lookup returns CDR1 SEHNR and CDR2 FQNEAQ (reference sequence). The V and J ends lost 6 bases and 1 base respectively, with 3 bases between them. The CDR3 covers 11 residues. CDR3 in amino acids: CASRVQETQYF. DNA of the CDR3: TGTGCCAGCAGGGTCCAAGAGACCCAGTACTTC. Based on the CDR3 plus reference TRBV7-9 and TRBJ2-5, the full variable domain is DTGVSQNPRHKITKRGQNVTFRCDPISEHNRLYWYRQTLGQGPEFLTYFQNEAQLEKSRLLSDRFSAERPKGSFSTLEIQRTEQGDSAMYLCASRVQETQYFGPGTRLLVL.

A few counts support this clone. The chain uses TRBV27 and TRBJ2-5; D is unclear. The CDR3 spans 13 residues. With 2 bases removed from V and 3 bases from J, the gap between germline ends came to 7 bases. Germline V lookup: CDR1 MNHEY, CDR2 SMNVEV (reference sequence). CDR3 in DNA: TGTGCCAGCAGTTTAATCGGAAAAGAGACCCAGTACTTC. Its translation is CASSLIGKETQYF.

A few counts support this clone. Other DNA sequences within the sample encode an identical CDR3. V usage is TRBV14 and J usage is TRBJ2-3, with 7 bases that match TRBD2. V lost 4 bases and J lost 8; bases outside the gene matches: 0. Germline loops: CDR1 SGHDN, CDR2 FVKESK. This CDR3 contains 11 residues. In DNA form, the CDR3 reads TGTGCCAGCAGCCCGGGAGGTACGCAGTATTTT. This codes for CASSPGGTQYF.

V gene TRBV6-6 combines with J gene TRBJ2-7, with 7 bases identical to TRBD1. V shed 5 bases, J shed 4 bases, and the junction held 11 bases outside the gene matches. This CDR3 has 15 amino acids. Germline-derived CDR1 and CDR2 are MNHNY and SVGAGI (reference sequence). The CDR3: CASSTAETGIYEQYV. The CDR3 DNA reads TGTGCCAGCAGTACCGCGGAGACAGGGATTTACGAGCAGTACGTC.

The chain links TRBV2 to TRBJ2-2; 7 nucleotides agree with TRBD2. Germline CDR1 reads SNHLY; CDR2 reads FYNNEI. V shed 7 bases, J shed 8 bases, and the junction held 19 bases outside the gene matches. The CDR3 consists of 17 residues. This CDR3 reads CASTASPGGSQRGELFF. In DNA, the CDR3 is TGTGCCAGCACCGCCTCGCCTGGCGGGAGTCAAAGAGGGGAGCTGTTTTTT.

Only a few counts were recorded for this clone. The CDR3 DNA is TGTGCCAGCAGTTTTACAGGGTCAGGTCAGCCCCAGCATTTT. It translates to CASSFTGSGQPQHF. The chain uses TRBV13 and TRBJ1-5; tentatively, D is TRBD1 (6 bases). V was pared by 6 bases and J by 6 bases, with 15 bases between. Germline loops: CDR1 PRHDT, CDR2 FYEKMQ (reference sequence). The CDR3 consists of 14 residues.

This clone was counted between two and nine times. As DNA, the CDR3 is TGTGCCAGCAGCTTAGGAAGGGTAGCGGGGGGGCCCGACGAGCAGTACTTC. Translation gives CASSLGRVAGGPDEQYF. The chain recombines TRBV7-2 with TRBJ2-7; 11 bases align to TRBD2. Germline CDR1 reads SGHTA; CDR2 reads FQGNSA. J gave up 5 bases and V 1 base, and 10 bases lay outside the gene matches. The CDR3 is made up of 17 amino acids.

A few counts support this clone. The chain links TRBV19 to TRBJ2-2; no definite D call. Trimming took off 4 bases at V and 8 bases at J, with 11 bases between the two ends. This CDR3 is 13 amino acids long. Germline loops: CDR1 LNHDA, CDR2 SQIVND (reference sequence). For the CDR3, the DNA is TGTGCCAGTAGTACCCCGAAGGGTGGGGAGCTGTTTTTT. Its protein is CASSTPKGGELFF.

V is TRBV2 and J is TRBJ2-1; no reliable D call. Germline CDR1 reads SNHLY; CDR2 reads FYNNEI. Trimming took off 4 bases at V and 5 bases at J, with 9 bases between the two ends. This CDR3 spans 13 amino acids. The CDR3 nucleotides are TGTGCCAGCAGTGTGGGCATCAACAATGAGCAGTTCTTC. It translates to CASSVGINNEQFF.

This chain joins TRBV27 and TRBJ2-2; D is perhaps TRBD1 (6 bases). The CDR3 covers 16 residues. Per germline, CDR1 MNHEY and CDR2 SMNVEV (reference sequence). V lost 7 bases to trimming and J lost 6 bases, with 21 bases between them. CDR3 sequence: CASKTGLGWGPGELFF. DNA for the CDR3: TGTGCCAGCAAGACAGGCCTGGGTTGGGGCCCCGGGGAGCTGTTTTTT.

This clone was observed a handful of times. The CDR3 here is CASSSILGTGAYEQYV. DNA of the CDR3: TGTGCCAGCAGCTCGATCTTAGGAACAGGAGCCTACGAGCAGTACGTC. The chain joins TRBV11-2 to TRBJ2-7; perhaps TRBD1 as D (5 bases). Germline V gene data show CDR1 as SGHAT and CDR2 as FQNNGV. There are 16 residues in the CDR3. V dropped 4 bases and J dropped 2 bases, with 18 bases sitting between them.

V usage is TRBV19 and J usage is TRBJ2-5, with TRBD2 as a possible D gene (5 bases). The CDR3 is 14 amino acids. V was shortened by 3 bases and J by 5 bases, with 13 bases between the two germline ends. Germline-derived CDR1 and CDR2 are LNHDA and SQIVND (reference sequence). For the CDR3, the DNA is TGTGCCAGTAGTATTGGTAATCGGGGTGAGACCCAGTACTTC. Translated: CASSIGNRGETQYF.

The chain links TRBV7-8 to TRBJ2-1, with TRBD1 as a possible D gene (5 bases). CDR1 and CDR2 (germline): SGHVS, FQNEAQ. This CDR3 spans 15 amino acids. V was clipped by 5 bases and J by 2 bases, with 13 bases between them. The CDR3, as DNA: TGTGCCAGCAGCCCGTTGGAAGGGGCCTACAATGAGCAGTTCTTC. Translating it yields CASSPLEGAYNEQFF. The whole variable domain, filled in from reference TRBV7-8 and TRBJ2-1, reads GAGVSQSPRYKVAKRGQDVALRCDPISGHVSLFWYQQALGQGPEFLTYFQNEAQLDKSGLPSDRFFAERPEGSVSTLKIQRTQQEDSAVYLCASSPLEGAYNEQFFGPGTRLTVL.